This T cell receptor beta chain was recorded in a study of blood T cell repertoires in COVID-19. J was trimmed by 11 bases and V by 0 bases; bases with no gene match: 10. There are 16 residues in the CDR3. Germline values: CDR1 MNHNS, CDR2 SASEGT. Clones were read by immunoSEQ multiplex PCR, and TCRdb kept only the in-frame ones, dropping some. The sample has 150,000 to 200,000 clones; around 87% are singletons. Sequencing was carried out using peripheral blood. The sequence was collected from a woman of 80 years or more with COVID-19, enrolled during active disease. This chain joins TRBV6-1 and TRBJ1-6; TRBD1 aligns across 7 bases. CDR3 sequence: CASSEARRTGGPPLHF. The CDR3 nucleotides are TGTGCCAGCAGTGAAGCGAGGCGGACAGGCGGACCACCCCTCCACTTT.